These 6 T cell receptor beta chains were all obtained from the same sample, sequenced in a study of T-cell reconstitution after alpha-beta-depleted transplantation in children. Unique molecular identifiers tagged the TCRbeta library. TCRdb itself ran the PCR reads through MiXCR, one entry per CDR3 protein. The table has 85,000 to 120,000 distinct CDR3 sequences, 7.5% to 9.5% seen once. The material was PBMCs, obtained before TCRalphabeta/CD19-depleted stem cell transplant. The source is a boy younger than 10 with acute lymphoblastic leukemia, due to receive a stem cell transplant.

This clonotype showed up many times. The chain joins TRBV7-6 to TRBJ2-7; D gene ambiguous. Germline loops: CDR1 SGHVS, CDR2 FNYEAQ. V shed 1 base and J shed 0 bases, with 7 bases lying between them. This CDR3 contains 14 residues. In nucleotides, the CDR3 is TGTGCCAGCAGCTTAGAGCACAGCTCCTACGAGCAGTACTTC. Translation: CASSLEHSSYEQYF.

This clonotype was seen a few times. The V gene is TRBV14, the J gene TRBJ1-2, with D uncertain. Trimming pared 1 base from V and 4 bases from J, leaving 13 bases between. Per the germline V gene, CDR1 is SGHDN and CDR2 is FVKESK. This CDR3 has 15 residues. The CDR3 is CASSQAMAASYGYTF. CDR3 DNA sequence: TGTGCCAGCAGCCAAGCTATGGCGGCCTCCTATGGCTACACCTTC.

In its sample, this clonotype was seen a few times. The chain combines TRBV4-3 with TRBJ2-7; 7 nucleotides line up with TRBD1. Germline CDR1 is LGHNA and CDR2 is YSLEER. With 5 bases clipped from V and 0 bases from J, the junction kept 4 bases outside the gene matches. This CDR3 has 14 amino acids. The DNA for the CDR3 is TGCGCCAGCAGCTATGGACAGGACTCCTACGAGCAGTACTTC. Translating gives CASSYGQDSYEQYF.

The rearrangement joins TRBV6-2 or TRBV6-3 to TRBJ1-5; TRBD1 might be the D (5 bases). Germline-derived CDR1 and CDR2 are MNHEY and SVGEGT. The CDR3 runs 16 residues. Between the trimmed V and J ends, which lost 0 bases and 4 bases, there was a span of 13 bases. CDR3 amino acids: CASSYSGAGANQPQHF. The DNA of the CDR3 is TGTGCCAGCAGTTACTCTGGGGCAGGCGCGAATCAGCCCCAGCATTTT.

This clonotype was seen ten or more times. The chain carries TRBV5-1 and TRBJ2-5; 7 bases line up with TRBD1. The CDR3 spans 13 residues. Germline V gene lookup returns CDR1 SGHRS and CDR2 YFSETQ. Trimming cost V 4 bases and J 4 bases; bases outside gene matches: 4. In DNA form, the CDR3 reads TGCGCCAGCAGCCATAACAGGGGAGAGACCCAGTACTTC. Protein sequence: CASSHNRGETQYF.

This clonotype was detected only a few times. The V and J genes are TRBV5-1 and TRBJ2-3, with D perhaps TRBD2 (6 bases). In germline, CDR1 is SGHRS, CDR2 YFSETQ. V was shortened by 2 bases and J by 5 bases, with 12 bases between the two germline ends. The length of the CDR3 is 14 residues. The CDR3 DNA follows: TGCGCCAGCAGCTTAGGGAGGTTAGGAGATACGCAGTATTTT. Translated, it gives CASSLGRLGDTQYF.